This TCR beta chain was identified during a study of early T cells in non-severe SARS-CoV-2 infection. Overall study results and limits: VDJdb matches were skewed toward anti-spike CD8 T cell responses.

The CDR3 loop spans 15 amino acids. Trimming removed 6 bases from V and 0 bases from J; junction bases left unmatched: 3. Germline V gene lookup returns CDR1 LNHDA and CDR2 SQIVND (reference sequence). Individual cDNA molecules each received unique molecular identifiers attached to them. TCRdb re-analysed the 5' RACE reads in MiXCR, keeping a single row per CDR3 protein. The data show about 94,000 distinct CDR3 sequences, with under 15% seen just once and approximately 2.4% held by the top ten. As concerns this clonotype: As yet, its antigen is unknown.

V gene TRBV19 combines with J gene TRBJ2-1; 9 positions agree with TRBD2. This sequence was found in an adult who was a healthcare worker with PCR-confirmed SARS-CoV-2 infection or an uninfected control (not recorded which). Sequenced material: whole blood. The CDR3: CASRLAGPSYNEQFF. The CDR3 nucleotides are TGTGCCAGTAGGCTAGCGGGGCCCTCCTACAATGAGCAGTTCTTC.